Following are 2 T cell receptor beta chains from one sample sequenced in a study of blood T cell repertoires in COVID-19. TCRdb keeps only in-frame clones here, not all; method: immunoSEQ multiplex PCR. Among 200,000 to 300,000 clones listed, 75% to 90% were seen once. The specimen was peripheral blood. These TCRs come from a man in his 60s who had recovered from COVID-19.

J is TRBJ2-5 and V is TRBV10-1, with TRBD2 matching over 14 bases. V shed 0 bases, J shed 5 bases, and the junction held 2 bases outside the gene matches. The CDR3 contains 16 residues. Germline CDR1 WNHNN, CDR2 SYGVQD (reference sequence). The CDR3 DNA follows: TGCGCCAGCAGTGAGTCGACTAGCGGGGGGGCTGAGACCCAGTACTTC. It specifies CASSESTSGGAETQYF.

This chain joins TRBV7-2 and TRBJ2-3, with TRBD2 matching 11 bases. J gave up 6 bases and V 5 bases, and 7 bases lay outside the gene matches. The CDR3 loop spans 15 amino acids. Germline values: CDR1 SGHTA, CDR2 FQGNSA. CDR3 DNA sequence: TGTGCCAGCAGCCTGGGACTAGCGGAGGCGGATACGCAGTATTTT. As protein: CASSLGLAEADTQYF.